The 12 T cell receptor beta chains listed next were all sequenced from one sample in a study of PD-1 blockade in classical Hodgkin lymphoma. The repertoire was sequenced with immunoSEQ multiplex PCR; TCRdb's copy has only in-frame clones and lacks some. Seen here are tens of thousands of clones, approximately 90% observed once, and the top ten hold approximately 16%. Every patient experienced relapse after autologous stem cell transplantation, and brentuximab vedotin exposure varied. The specimen was peripheral blood mononuclear cells (PBMCs), collected at baseline. These receptors were taken from a human donor with classical Hodgkin lymphoma.

The rearrangement joins TRBV9 to TRBJ2-2; no definite D call. Trimming took 0 bases from V and 1 from J, leaving 7 bases between them. Germline V gives CDR1 SGDLS, CDR2 YYNGEE. The CDR3 sequence is 15 residues long. This chain's CDR3 is CASSVDDGNTGELFF. The CDR3 DNA reads as TGTGCCAGCAGCGTAGATGACGGGAACACCGGGGAGCTGTTTTTT.

This clone was seen only a few times. The rearrangement uses TRBV4-1 and TRBJ1-1; 9 bases are shared with TRBD1. The CDR3 is 14 amino acids. With V trimmed by 2 bases and J by 6 bases, 4 bases remained unmatched. The germline CDR1 and CDR2 sequences are MGHRA and YSYEKL. The CDR3 region has the DNA TGCGCCAGCAGCCAACCGGGACAGGGCTCTGAAGCTTTCTTT. This encodes CASSQPGQGSEAFF.

The chain uses TRBV6-5 and TRBJ2-7, with a weak D call TRBD1 (5 bases). CDR1 MNHEY and CDR2 SVGAGI come from the germline V gene. V was pared by 4 bases and J by 1 base, with 11 bases between. The CDR3 totals 14 residues. The CDR3 DNA follows: TGTGCCAGCAGTTCCAGACAGATTTCCTACGAGCAGTACTTC. Protein product: CASSSRQISYEQYF.

The V call is TRBV7-8, the J call TRBJ2-5; D not certain. The CDR3 loop spans 13 amino acids. Per the germline V gene, CDR1 is SGHVS and CDR2 is FQNEAQ. V shed 1 base and J shed 5 bases, with 8 bases lying between them. CDR3 loop: CASSLGPGETQYF. In nucleotides, the CDR3 is TGTGCCAGCAGCTTAGGGCCCGGGGAGACCCAGTACTTC.

The J gene is TRBJ1-1, the V gene TRBV30; D is perhaps TRBD1 (6 bases). The V and J ends lost 4 bases and 5 bases respectively, with 11 bases between them. Germline CDR1 is GTSNPN and CDR2 is SVGIG (reference sequence). CDR3 length: 12 amino acids. The CDR3 DNA reads TGTGCCTGGAATCAGGGGAGGACTGAAGCTTTCTTT. This encodes CAWNQGRTEAFF. The entire variable domain, with the rest obtained from reference TRBV30 and TRBJ1-1, is as follows: SQTIHQWPATLVQPVGSPLSLECTVEGTSNPNLYWYRQAAGRGLQLLFYSVGIGQISSEVPQNLSASRPQDRQFILSSKKLLLSDSGFYLCAWNQGRTEAFFGQGTRLTVV.

J is TRBJ2-3 and V is TRBV25-1; 10 bases are shared with TRBD1. There are 17 residues in the CDR3. Germline V gene lookup returns CDR1 MGHDK and CDR2 SYGVNS. Trimming cost V 2 bases and J 2 bases; bases outside gene matches: 7. Here the CDR3 reads CASSEPAGTGDTDTQYF. Here the CDR3 DNA reads TGTGCCAGCAGTGAACCCGCGGGGACAGGGGACACAGATACGCAGTATTTT. The whole variable domain, filled in from reference TRBV25-1 and TRBJ2-3, reads EADIYQTPRYLVIGTGKKITLECSQTMGHDKMYWYQQDPGMELHLIHYSYGVNSTEKGDLSSESTVSRIRTEHFPLTLESARPSHTSQYLCASSEPAGTGDTDTQYFGPGTRLTVL.

The chain recombines TRBV19 with TRBJ2-7; D remains ambiguous. The CDR3 is 14 amino acids. Trimming pared 3 bases from V and 2 bases from J, leaving 11 bases between. The germline V gene encodes CDR1 LNHDA and CDR2 SQIVND (reference sequence). The DNA for the CDR3 is TGTGCCAGTAGTATGACCAGGCAGACCTACGAGCAGTACTTC. Its translation is CASSMTRQTYEQYF.

This clone was observed once. The chain joins TRBV4-1 to TRBJ2-3, with 16 bases matching TRBD2. Germline CDR1 reads MGHRA; CDR2 reads YSYEKL. Unmatched junction bases numbered 15, after V lost 3 bases and J lost 6 bases. CDR3 length equals 20 residues. CDR3 loop: CASSHPKVGTSGGAFDTQYF. CDR3 nucleotides: TGCGCCAGCAGCCACCCGAAGGTTGGGACTAGCGGGGGGGCATTCGATACGCAGTATTTT.

This rearrangement joins TRBV6-1 to TRBJ1-1; D gene uncertain. The CDR3 runs 16 residues. Trimming stripped 4 bases from V and 0 bases from J, with 15 bases between. The germline V gene has CDR1 MNHNS and CDR2 SASEGT. The CDR3 coding sequence is TGTGCCAGCAGTGTACGATATAGGACGTTGAACACTGAAGCTTTCTTT. It encodes CASSVRYRTLNTEAFF.

This chain links TRBV5-8 with TRBJ1-6, with TRBD1 matching over 10 bases. Trimming cost V 0 bases and J 7 bases; bases outside gene matches: 1. Germline V CDR1 and CDR2: SGHTS, YDEGEE. The CDR3 runs 15 residues. The CDR3 here is CASSLGGQGNSPLHF. CDR3 DNA sequence: TGTGCCAGCAGCTTGGGGGGACAGGGGAATTCACCCCTCCACTTT.

In its sample, this clone ranks as large (0.1 to 1%). The chain links TRBV30 to TRBJ2-3, with 13 nucleotides matching TRBD2. Unmatched junction bases numbered 22, after V lost 3 bases and J lost 4 bases. This CDR3 region has 21 residues. Germline values: CDR1 GTSNPN, CDR2 SVGIG (reference sequence). Written as DNA, the CDR3 is TGTGCCTGGAGCTCCGGGACTAGCGGGGTTATTATCCGAAAAGGCCCAGATACGCAGTATTTT. Translated, it gives CAWSSGTSGVIIRKGPDTQYF.

The chain combines TRBV6-5 with TRBJ1-2, with D tentatively TRBD1 (5 bases). Germline V lookup: CDR1 MNHEY, CDR2 SVGAGI. The CDR3 spans 14 residues. The V gene lost 6 bases and the J gene lost 0 bases, with 11 bases spanning the gap. CDR3 DNA: TGTGCCAGCAGGGAACCGGGGGCTAACTATGGCTACACCTTC. This codes for CASREPGANYGYTF.